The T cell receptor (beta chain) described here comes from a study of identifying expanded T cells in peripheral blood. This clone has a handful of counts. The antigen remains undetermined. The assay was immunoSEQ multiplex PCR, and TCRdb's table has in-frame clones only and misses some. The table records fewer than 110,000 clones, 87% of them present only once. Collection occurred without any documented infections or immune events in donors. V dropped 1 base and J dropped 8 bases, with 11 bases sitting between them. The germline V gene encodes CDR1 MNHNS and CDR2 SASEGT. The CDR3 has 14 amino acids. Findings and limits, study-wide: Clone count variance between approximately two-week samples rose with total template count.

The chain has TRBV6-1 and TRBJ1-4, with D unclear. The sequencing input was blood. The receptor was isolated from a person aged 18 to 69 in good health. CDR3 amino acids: CASSEGVTAEKLFF. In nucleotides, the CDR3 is TGTGCCAGCAGTGAAGGAGTAACGGCGGAAAAACTGTTTTTT.